This TCR beta chain was profiled in a study of OX40 agonist ivuxolimab in advanced cancers. The table came from immunoSEQ multiplex PCR; TCRdb's copy has only in-frame clones and leaves some out. Of around 98,000 clones in the sample, 70% to 90% are singletons; the top ten hold under 0.55%. CDR1 is SEHNR and CDR2 is FQNEAQ in the germline V gene (reference sequence). CDR3 length: 13 amino acids. V was trimmed by 1 base and J by 5 bases, leaving 8 bases between them. Broader study findings: The authors also found low normalized T-cell clonal expansion in some nonresponders. Fewer expanded clones were found on average in CD4+ than in CD8+ T cells.

As regards this clone: Its target is not known.

This receptor was taken from an adult with an advanced solid tumor such as melanoma, head and neck, liver or kidney cancer. The chain has TRBV7-9 and TRBJ1-1; no firm D call. The sequences come from CD4+ or CD8+ T cells sorted from blood, collected in a trial of the OX40 agonist ivuxolimab. CDR3 DNA sequence: TGTGCCAGCAGCTTAGGGGAGGGAACTGAAGCTTTCTTT. This translates into CASSLGEGTEAFF.